The next 13 T cell receptor beta chains were all read from a single sample in a study of CD8+CD57+ T cells in acquired aplastic anemia. Genomic DNA acted as the template from which TCR beta VDJ combination and CDR3 sequence profiling were carried out. In TCRdb, the reads were re-called with MiXCR into one record per CDR3 protein. The data contain around 180,000 distinct CDR3 sequences, around 60% of them seen just once; the ten biggest clones take up over 40%. Material for sequencing was sorted CD4+, CD8+, or CD8+CD57+ T cells (not recorded which) from PBMCs. These receptors originate from a human donor in good health.

The gene calls are TRBV7-3 and TRBJ2-7, with D possibly matching TRBD2 (7 bases). This CDR3 spans 15 amino acids. The V and J ends lost 4 bases and 1 base respectively, with 14 bases between them. Germline V gene sequence: CDR1 SGHTA, CDR2 FQGTGA. The CDR3 sequence is CASSSLGGGSYEQYF. The CDR3 DNA sequence: TGTGCCAGCAGCTCTCTGGGAGGGGGTTCCTACGAGCAGTACTTC. Complete variable domain (other parts from reference TRBV7-3 and TRBJ2-7): GAGVSQTPSNKVTEKGKYVELRCDPISGHTALYWYRQSLGQGPEFLIYFQGTGAADDSGLPNDRFFAVRPEGSVSTLKIQRTERGDSAVYLCASSSLGGGSYEQYFGPGTRLTVT.

The chain has TRBV7-2 and TRBJ1-1; TRBD1 matches at 8 bases. Germline V gene lookup returns CDR1 SGHTA and CDR2 FQGNSA. CDR3 size: 14 residues. J lost 5 bases, V lost 5 bases, and 7 bases had no gene match. CDR3 protein: CASSQRQGITEAFF. CDR3 coding DNA: TGTGCCAGCAGCCAGCGACAGGGGATAACTGAAGCTTTCTTT.

The J gene is TRBJ1-2, the V gene TRBV7-2; D is unresolved. Germline V CDR1 and CDR2: SGHTA, FQGNSA. Trimming removed 1 base from V and 0 bases from J, with 6 bases in between. This CDR3 comprises 14 residues. The CDR3 DNA follows: TGTGCCAGCAGCTTAGGCCCAGCTAACTATGGCTACACCTTC. Translated, it gives CASSLGPANYGYTF.

This clonotype was observed a handful of times. This chain joins TRBV20-1 and TRBJ2-7; 10 nucleotides agree with TRBD2. After removal of 1 base from V and 3 bases from J, the junction contained 3 bases not matched to a gene. Germline V lookup: CDR1 DFQATT, CDR2 SNEGSKA (reference sequence). CDR3 length: 14 residues. This chain's CDR3 is CSARGERGGYEQYF. The CDR3 DNA reads as TGCAGTGCTAGAGGCGAGCGGGGGGGCTACGAGCAGTACTTC.

This chain uses TRBV7-9 with TRBJ2-1; possible D gene TRBD1, 7 bases. The V end was cut by 5 bases, the J end by 9 bases, with 20 bases between. Germline V CDR1 and CDR2: SEHNR, FQNEAQ (reference sequence). This CDR3 is built from 15 residues. CDR3 amino acids: CASSAVTGRNTEQFF. The CDR3 DNA is TGTGCCAGCAGCGCGGTGACAGGGAGGAACACTGAGCAGTTCTTC.

A few counts support this clonotype. This sequence joins TRBV19 and TRBJ1-4, with no clear D. V shed 1 base and J shed 0 bases, with 9 bases lying between them. CDR3 length: 16 amino acids. Germline assignment: CDR1 LNHDA and CDR2 SQIVND (reference sequence). CDR3 sequence (DNA): TGTGCCAGTAGTATAGGTGTCCCCGCAACTAATGAAAAACTGTTTTTT. This codes for CASSIGVPATNEKLFF.

This clonotype was picked up one time. This chain uses TRBV20-1 with TRBJ2-2, with D maybe TRBD2 (6 bases). V lost 0 bases, J lost 7 bases, and 21 bases lay in between. Germline assignment: CDR1 DFQATT and CDR2 SNEGSKA (reference sequence). This CDR3 has 17 residues. The CDR3 coding sequence is TGCAGTGCTAGAGATCGGAGGGCAGGTGGTTGGGACGGGGAGCTGTTTTTT. Encoded protein: CSARDRRAGGWDGELFF.

The V call is TRBV10-3, the J call TRBJ1-5; D is undetermined. The V end lost 4 bases, the J end lost 4 bases, and 5 bases lay between the germline ends. Germline CDR1 and CDR2: ENHRY and SYGVKD. CDR3 size: 12 residues. CDR3 coding DNA: TGTGCCATCAGTGGAAGTAATCAGCCCCAGCATTTT. Translated, it gives CAISGSNQPQHF.

Turning to this clonotype: A read error is possible here, since a much larger clone lies one base away. V and J are TRBV11-2 and TRBJ1-5; unclear D gene. Germline CDR1 is SGHAT and CDR2 is FQNNGV. V lost 4 bases to trimming and J lost 3 bases, with 13 bases between them. The CDR3 runs to 15 residues. CDR3 coding DNA: TGTGCCAGCAGCTCAGAGATAGGCGTCAATCAGCCCCAGCATTTT. Residues: CASSSEIGVNQPQHF. Complete variable domain (other parts from reference TRBV11-2 and TRBJ1-5): EAGVAQSPRYKIIEKRQSVAFWCNPISGHATLYWYQQILGQGPKLLIQFQNNGVVDDSQLPKDRFSAERLKGVDSTLKIQPAKLEDSAVYLCASSSEIGVNQPQHFGDGTRLSIL.

This clonotype was recorded at least ten times. This sequence joins TRBV19 and TRBJ2-1; 8 bases fit TRBD2. The junction had 7 bases not matched to a gene; V was cut back by 5 bases and J by 7 bases. In germline, CDR1 is LNHDA, CDR2 SQIVND (reference sequence). The CDR3 contains 14 residues. The CDR3 coding sequence is TGTGCCAGTAGTCCCGCGGGGGGAGTGAATGAGCAGTTCTTC. Its protein product is CASSPAGGVNEQFF.

The rearrangement joins TRBV2 to TRBJ1-5; D gene ambiguous. Germline V gene data show CDR1 as SNHLY and CDR2 as FYNNEI. With 3 bases removed from V and 0 bases from J, the gap between germline ends came to 9 bases. This CDR3 spans 15 amino acids. CDR3 region: CASSDSRFSNQPQHF. The DNA for the CDR3 is TGTGCCAGCAGTGATTCCAGGTTTAGCAATCAGCCCCAGCATTTT.

This clonotype was counted ten times or more. The gene calls are TRBV3-1 and TRBJ2-5, with 9 bases matching TRBD1. The V and J ends lost 4 bases and 2 bases, in that order; junction bases with no gene match: 5. The CDR3 spans 15 residues. Germline CDR1 and CDR2: LGHDT and YNNKEL (reference sequence). The CDR3 protein is CASSRGTGNQETQYF. The CDR3 region has the DNA TGTGCCAGCAGCCGGGGGACAGGGAATCAAGAGACCCAGTACTTC.

The chain carries TRBV20-1 and TRBJ1-2, with D possibly matching TRBD1 (5 bases). The CDR3 is 13 amino acids. Germline V lookup: CDR1 DFQATT, CDR2 SNEGSKA (reference sequence). In DNA, the CDR3 is TGCAGCCCCAGGGCAGGGAGCGGCTATGGCTACACCTTC. This gives the protein CSPRAGSGYGYTF.